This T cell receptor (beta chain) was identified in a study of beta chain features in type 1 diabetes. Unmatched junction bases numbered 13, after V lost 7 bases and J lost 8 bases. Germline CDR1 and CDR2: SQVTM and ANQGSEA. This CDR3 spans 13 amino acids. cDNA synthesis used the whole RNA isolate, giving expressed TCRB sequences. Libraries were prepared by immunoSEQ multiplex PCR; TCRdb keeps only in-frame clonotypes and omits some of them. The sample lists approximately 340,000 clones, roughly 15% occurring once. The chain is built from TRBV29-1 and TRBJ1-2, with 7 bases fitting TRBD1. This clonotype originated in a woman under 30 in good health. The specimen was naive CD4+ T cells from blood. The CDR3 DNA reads TGCAGCGGAGCGGACAGGACCGCGGCCGGCTACACCTTC. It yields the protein CSGADRTAAGYTF.